Sequencing of this T cell receptor beta chain was carried out in a study of shared clonotypes between healthy human individuals. Study-level background: The study used three CD4 naive, three CD4 memory, two CD8 naive and one CD8 memory plate per donor. Study results and caveats: Clonotype sharing among the donors was expected to vary with sequencing depth.

Comments on this clone: What it binds is unknown.

The data were produced by immunoSEQ multiplex PCR, yet TCRdb's version contains in-frame clones alone and is incomplete. This table holds about 1,500,000 clones, 95% to 97% found once. This CDR3 has 14 amino acids. V lost 2 bases, J lost 0 bases, and 2 bases stayed unmatched. CDR1 GTSNPN and CDR2 SVGIG come from the germline V gene (reference sequence). The rearrangement uses TRBV30 and TRBJ1-2; 8 bases map to TRBD1. The sample comprised naive CD4+ T cells sorted from blood. Subset noted: CD45RA+ positively selected. The receptor was derived from a man aged 25-40 years in good health. For the CDR3, the DNA is TGTGCCTGGAGTAGGACAGGGACTAACTATGGCTACACCTTC. Protein sequence: CAWSRTGTNYGYTF. The full variable domain, its missing parts supplied by reference TRBV30 and TRBJ1-2, is SQTIHQWPATLVQPVGSPLSLECTVEGTSNPNLYWYRQAAGRGLQLLFYSVGIGQISSEVPQNLSASRPQDRQFILSSKKLLLSDSGFYLCAWSRTGTNYGYTFGSGTRLTVV.